These 13 T cell receptor beta chains originate from one sample sequenced in a study of T cell repertoires in cytomegalovirus infection. TCRdb called the reads again in MiXCR, with one record for every CDR3 protein. Of roughly 630,000 distinct CDR3 sequences listed, approximately 24% are singletons. Sequencing input: CD8+ T cells from PBMCs. The receptors here all came from a human donor in good health (CMV status not recorded). Some clones in this sample may be carry-over from other donors' samples.

The CDR3 here is CASTPGTGAGNTIYF. CDR3 sequence (DNA): TGTGCCAGCACCCCCGGGACAGGGGCTGGAAACACCATATATTTT. The chain links TRBV6-5 to TRBJ1-3; 10 nucleotides line up with TRBD1. Germline V gene sequence: CDR1 MNHEY, CDR2 SVGAGI. The CDR3 totals 15 residues. V lost 7 bases to trimming and J lost 2 bases; unmatched junction nucleotides: 5.

The sample holds a few counts of this clonotype. V is TRBV7-9 and J is TRBJ2-5, with 9 positions matching TRBD2. Per germline, CDR1 SEHNR and CDR2 FQNEAQ (reference sequence). J was trimmed by 1 base and V by 7 bases; bases with no gene match: 16. The CDR3 is made up of 18 amino acids. CDR3 protein: CASNQAGLANLLQETQYF. CDR3 bases: TGTGCCAGCAACCAAGCGGGACTAGCAAACCTTCTCCAAGAGACCCAGTACTTC.

This clonotype was seen repeatedly, ten times or more. This rearrangement joins TRBV7-8 to TRBJ2-1; TRBD1 is a possible D gene (6 bases). CDR1 and CDR2 (germline): SGHVS, FQNEAQ. V lost 3 bases and J 0 bases, leaving 12 bases between the germline ends. The CDR3 length is 16 residues. For the CDR3, the DNA is TGTGCCAGCAGCTTTTGGGACATTTACTCCTACAATGAGCAGTTCTTC. It yields the protein CASSFWDIYSYNEQFF.

On this clonotype itself: Being one base from a much bigger clone, this may be a read error. This is likely a read error, given that the CDR3 carries no conserved phenylalanine or tryptophan at its end. This chain joins TRBV6-6 and TRBJ2-5; D is ambiguous. V lost 6 bases, J lost 0 bases, and 5 bases lay in between. Germline CDR1 reads MNHNY; CDR2 reads SVGAGI (reference sequence). The CDR3 has 12 amino acids. The CDR3 spells CASSPDQETQYS. In DNA, the CDR3 is TGTGCCAGCAGCCCCGACCAAGAGACCCAGTACTCC.

CDR3 DNA: TGTGCCAGCAGTTTCGATCGCAGGGGTGATGAGACCCAGTACTTC. Its protein is CASSFDRRGDETQYF. V and J are TRBV28 and TRBJ2-5; perhaps TRBD1 as D (6 bases). The CDR3 sequence is 15 residues long. Germline lookup yields CDR1 MDHEN and CDR2 SYDVKM. V lost 3 bases and J 5 bases, leaving 16 bases between the germline ends.

This clonotype was seen many times. The chain has TRBV7-6 and TRBJ1-1; no definite D call. The CDR3 spans 13 residues. The germline V gene has CDR1 SGHVS and CDR2 FNYEAQ. The V and J ends lost 1 base and 2 bases respectively, with 5 bases between them. CDR3 DNA: TGTGCCAGCAGCTTAGAAGAAAACACTGAAGCTTTCTTT. Translated: CASSLEENTEAFF.

The table lists this clonotype with a few counts. The J gene is TRBJ1-2, the V gene TRBV24-1; D gene uncertain. There are 14 residues in the CDR3. The V gene lost 3 bases and the J gene lost 6 bases, with 13 bases spanning the gap. The germline gives CDR1 KGHDR, CDR2 SFDVKD. CDR3 in amino acids: CATSDPWTVDGYTF. DNA of the CDR3: TGTGCCACCAGTGATCCCTGGACCGTAGATGGCTACACCTTC.

This rearrangement joins TRBV20-1 to TRBJ1-1, with D perhaps matching TRBD1 (5 bases). Germline CDR1 is DFQATT and CDR2 is SNEGSKA (reference sequence). The length of the CDR3 is 18 residues. V lost 4 bases and J lost 0, with 24 bases in between. The CDR3 loop is CSAIPGGGVEGMNTEAFF. The CDR3 DNA reads TGCAGTGCTATCCCCGGTGGAGGGGTGGAGGGCATGAACACTGAAGCTTTCTTT.

This clonotype was observed a few times. This chain links TRBV11-3 with TRBJ2-5, with D unresolved. Per germline, CDR1 SGHNT and CDR2 YENEEA. The CDR3 totals 15 residues. V was pared by 1 base and J by 1 base, with 10 bases between. Here the CDR3 reads CASSLGESPQETQYF. The CDR3 DNA reads TGTGCCAGCAGCTTAGGGGAAAGTCCCCAAGAGACCCAGTACTTC.

V gene TRBV19 combines with J gene TRBJ2-7, with TRBD2 matching over 15 bases. Trimming cost V 3 bases and J 6 bases; bases outside gene matches: 9. CDR1 LNHDA and CDR2 SQIVND come from the germline V gene (reference sequence). This CDR3 comprises 17 residues. For the CDR3, the DNA is TGTGCCAGTAGTATGGGGACTAGCGGGGGGAAGGTCGTCGAGCAGTACGTC. This gives the protein CASSMGTSGGKVVEQYV.

This clonotype was seen ten or more times. V usage is TRBV7-6 and J usage is TRBJ2-1; D perhaps matches TRBD2 (5 bases). Germline assignment: CDR1 SGHVS and CDR2 FNYEAQ. The germline V and J ends were trimmed by 3 bases and 3 bases, with 9 bases remaining between them. This CDR3 spans 14 amino acids. Written as DNA, the CDR3 is TGTGCCAGCAGCTTCTCGGGGTACTACAATGAGCAGTTCTTC. It is translated as CASSFSGYYNEQFF.

V usage is TRBV24-1 and J usage is TRBJ2-1; no firm D call. The ends were cut back, 0 bases at V and 10 bases at J, with 6 bases in the middle. The CDR3 spans 12 residues. CDR1 is KGHDR and CDR2 is SFDVKD in the germline V gene. In DNA, the CDR3 is TGTGCCACCAGTGATTTGCTTTGGGAGCAGTTCTTC. Its translation is CATSDLLWEQFF.

There are a few counts of this clonotype. The rearrangement links TRBV6-2 or TRBV6-3 to TRBJ2-1; D ambiguous. Germline V CDR1 and CDR2: MNHEY, SVGEGT. The V end lost 5 bases, the J end lost 6 bases, and 14 bases lay between the germline ends. The CDR3 spans 14 residues. The CDR3 region has the DNA TGTGCCAGCAGTCTTAGCTCCTCGGGCAATGAGCAGTTCTTC. This translates into CASSLSSSGNEQFF.